This T cell receptor beta chain was documented in a study of CXCR3-negative and CXCR3-positive naive CD8 T cells. Overall study context: Each library held about 1.5 +/- 0.3 million TRB reads, 130 million to 150 million in total.

Naive CD8+ T cells had a CD45RO-CCR7+CD27+CD95- phenotype. Study results and limitations: Both naive subsets showed comparably high diversity, and memory CD8+ cells showed much lower diversity. Researchers report CXCR3 expression partially decreased after cryopreservation, with fresh PBMCs used in most assays. Researchers report that CXCR3-positive naive cells carry more hydrophobic TRB CDR3s than CXCR3-negative naive cells.

With regard to this clonotype: As yet, its antigen is unknown.

UMI labels and 5' RACE were used to prepare the TRB cDNA libraries. Reanalyzing the 5' RACE reads, TCRdb keeps one entry per CDR3 protein, without DNA. Its table lists roughly 110,000 distinct CDR3 sequences. This CDR3 has 14 amino acids. Germline values: CDR1 SGHRS, CDR2 YFSETQ. The receptor was isolated from a human donor in good health. Some clones in this sample may be carry-over from other donors' samples. The sample consisted of naive CXCR3+ CD8+ T cells from blood. As to subset: CD45RO-CCR7+CD27+CD95- naive CD8+ T cells expressing CXCR3 (TNR3+). The V call is TRBV5-1, the J call TRBJ2-5; checking the TCRdb D call of TRBD2 is not possible without DNA. CDR3 sequence: CASSYITRGETQYF.